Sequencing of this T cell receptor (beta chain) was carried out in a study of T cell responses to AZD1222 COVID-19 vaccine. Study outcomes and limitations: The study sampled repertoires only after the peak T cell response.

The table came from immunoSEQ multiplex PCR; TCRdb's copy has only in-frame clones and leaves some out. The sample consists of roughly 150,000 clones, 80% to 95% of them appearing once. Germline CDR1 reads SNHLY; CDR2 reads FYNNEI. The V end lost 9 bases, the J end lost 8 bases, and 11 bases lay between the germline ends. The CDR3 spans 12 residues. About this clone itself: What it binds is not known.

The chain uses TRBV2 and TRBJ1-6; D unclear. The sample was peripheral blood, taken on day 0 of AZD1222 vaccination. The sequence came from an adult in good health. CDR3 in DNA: TGTGCCAGAAGACGTCGTGATTCACCCCTCCACTTT. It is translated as CARRRRDSPLHF.